This passage covers 14 T cell receptor beta chains from one sample sequenced in a study of regulatory T cells in long-lasting Graves disease (dated by TCRdb to about 2021). The sample's time point label is to be understood as: newly diagnosed GD, antithyroid drugs for less than 3 months. RNA was extracted from PBMCs in TRIzol for both TCR sequencing and RNA sequencing. Libraries were prepared through multiplex PCR. The sample was run on an Illumina HiSeq 4000. TCR beta libraries were built with iRepertoire HTBI primers and Arm-PCR amplification of CDR3 regions. TCRdb cleaned the public reads at Q25 with fastp, built clones with MiXCR and kept in-frame beta chains. When rows share a CDR3 protein, they turn into one entry using the most common DNA and genes. The sample table lists about 560,000 distinct CDR3 sequences, approximately 16% of them with a count of one. Around 12% of the sample goes to the ten largest clones.

This sample also appeared in a second study, on T cells in Graves' hyperthyroidism and ophthalmopathy.

The material was peripheral blood mononuclear cells (PBMCs), obtained at new diagnosis, from a patient treated with antithyroid drugs. These receptors came from a young man with Graves disease. Donor details come from another sample of the same person, matched by shared clones.

This clonotype was recorded a few times. The genes are TRBV7-3 and TRBJ1-1, with D unresolved. Germline V CDR1 and CDR2: SGHTA, FQGTGA. This CDR3 spans 15 amino acids. Trimming left V 2 bases short and J 1 base short, with 11 bases between. The chain's CDR3 is CASSLLPGKNTEAFF. Here the CDR3 DNA reads TGTGCCAGCAGCTTACTTCCGGGGAAGAACACTGAAGCTTTCTTT.

V usage is TRBV4-1 and J usage is TRBJ2-3, with a tentative D call TRBD2 (6 bases). There are 15 residues in the CDR3. Trimming removed 1 base from V and 2 bases from J, with 10 bases in between. CDR1 and CDR2 (germline): MGHRA, YSYEKL. Written as DNA, the CDR3 is TGCGCCAGCAGCCAAGTAACGGGACTCACAGATACGCAGTATTTT. This translates into CASSQVTGLTDTQYF.

This clonotype turned up a few times. V usage is TRBV2 and J usage is TRBJ2-2, with D unresolved. Trimming cost V 2 bases and J 5 bases, with 3 bases left between them. The CDR3 is 12 amino acids. The germline gives CDR1 SNHLY, CDR2 FYNNEI. CDR3 loop: CASSETTGELFF. The CDR3 nucleotides read TGTGCCAGCAGTGAAACGACCGGGGAGCTGTTTTTT.

The chain's CDR3 is CAWSGTGASTDTQYF. In DNA form, the CDR3 reads TGTGCCTGGAGTGGTACAGGGGCCAGCACAGATACGCAGTATTTT. The gene calls are TRBV30 and TRBJ2-3; 7 bases line up with TRBD1. This CDR3 has 15 residues. V shed 1 base, J shed 0 bases, and the junction held 4 bases outside the gene matches. The germline V gene encodes CDR1 GTSNPN and CDR2 SVGIG (reference sequence).

This rearrangement joins TRBV30 to TRBJ1-2, with D possibly matching TRBD1 (5 bases). This CDR3 is 16 amino acids long. Trimming stripped 1 base from V and 4 bases from J, with 19 bases between. CDR1 and CDR2 (germline): GTSNPN, SVGIG (reference sequence). This chain's CDR3 is CAWSGGGSGTGYGYTF. DNA for the CDR3: TGTGCCTGGAGTGGGGGCGGTTCGGGTACGGGCTATGGCTACACCTTC. Full variable domain (remainder filled in from reference TRBV30 and TRBJ1-2): SQTIHQWPATLVQPVGSPLSLECTVEGTSNPNLYWYRQAAGRGLQLLFYSVGIGQISSEVPQNLSASRPQDRQFILSSKKLLLSDSGFYLCAWSGGGSGTGYGYTFGSGTRLTVV.

This clonotype was detected only a few times. This chain uses TRBV19 with TRBJ2-1; 9 nucleotides align to TRBD2. Germline V CDR1 and CDR2: LNHDA, SQIVND (reference sequence). The CDR3 covers 15 residues. Losses at the gene ends were 8 bases for V and 7 bases for J; bases not matched to a gene: 12. As DNA, the CDR3 is TGTGCCAGTGGGGAGACTAGCGGTACTTATAATGAGCAGTTCTTC. It codes for CASGETSGTYNEQFF.

In its sample, this clonotype was seen many times. The gene calls are TRBV28 and TRBJ2-1; no clear D gene. CDR3 length: 12 amino acids. Trimming took off 7 bases at V and 3 bases at J, with 7 bases between the two ends. The germline CDR1 and CDR2 sequences are MDHEN and SYDVKM. The CDR3 nucleotides read TGTGCCAGCACCGCGAGCTACAATGAGCAGTTCTTC. This translates into CASTASYNEQFF.

The table lists this clonotype with many counts. CDR3 nucleotides: TGTGCCAGCAGCTTAGTTCTAAGATCAGCCTACAATGAGCAGTTCTTC. Translating gives CASSLVLRSAYNEQFF. The chain combines TRBV7-2 with TRBJ2-1, with D unresolved. Germline CDR1 is SGHTA and CDR2 is FQGNSA. The CDR3 spans 16 residues. Trimming pared 1 base from V and 2 bases from J, leaving 12 bases between.

This clonotype was observed at least ten times. The chain uses TRBV11-2 and TRBJ1-1; D possibly corresponds to TRBD1 (6 bases). This CDR3 has 15 amino acids. V was pared by 5 bases and J by 1 base, with 14 bases between. The germline V gene encodes CDR1 SGHAT and CDR2 FQNNGV. The CDR3 loop is CASSAWTDSNTEAFF. CDR3 coding DNA: TGTGCCAGCAGCGCCTGGACAGACTCGAACACTGAAGCTTTCTTT. Complete variable domain (other parts from reference TRBV11-2 and TRBJ1-1): EAGVAQSPRYKIIEKRQSVAFWCNPISGHATLYWYQQILGQGPKLLIQFQNNGVVDDSQLPKDRFSAERLKGVDSTLKIQPAKLEDSAVYLCASSAWTDSNTEAFFGQGTRLTVV.

In this sample, this clonotype turned up many times. This chain uses TRBV2 with TRBJ1-5; no definite D call. Germline assignment: CDR1 SNHLY and CDR2 FYNNEI. This CDR3 contains 13 residues. Trimming pared 3 bases from V and 5 bases from J, leaving 8 bases between. The DNA for the CDR3 is TGTGCCAGCAGTGACAGGCAGCATCAGCCCCAGCATTTT. It specifies CASSDRQHQPQHF.

This chain uses TRBV11-2 with TRBJ2-1; 12 bases are shared with TRBD2. Trimming cost V 5 bases and J 4 bases; bases outside gene matches: 6. Per the germline V gene, CDR1 is SGHAT and CDR2 is FQNNGV. The CDR3 covers 16 residues. The CDR3 reads CASSQVTSGRYNEQFF. The DNA for the CDR3 is TGTGCCAGCAGCCAAGTTACTAGCGGGAGGTACAATGAGCAGTTCTTC.

The chain couples TRBV7-9 to TRBJ2-5; 8 nucleotides align to TRBD1. This CDR3 is 15 amino acids long. The germline V gene encodes CDR1 SEHNR and CDR2 FQNEAQ (reference sequence). Trimming took 5 bases from V and 4 from J; bases not matched to a gene: 9. For the CDR3, the DNA is TGTGCCAGCAGCCCCCGGACAGGGACCCCAGAGACCCAGTACTTC. Its translation is CASSPRTGTPETQYF.

The chain employs TRBV29-1 and TRBJ2-1; D is perhaps TRBD1 (5 bases). V lost 0 bases and J lost 0, with 12 bases in between. The CDR3 spans 16 residues. Germline CDR1 SQVTM, CDR2 ANQGSEA. The CDR3 is CSVEDWGASSYNEQFF. In DNA, the CDR3 is TGCAGCGTTGAAGACTGGGGCGCGAGCTCCTACAATGAGCAGTTCTTC.

This clonotype was seen at least ten times. The chain links TRBV7-9 to TRBJ2-1; 14 bases are shared with TRBD2. The ends lost 2 bases at V and 9 bases at J; junction bases unmatched: 6. Germline CDR1 SEHNR, CDR2 FQNEAQ (reference sequence). This CDR3 is built from 16 residues. The CDR3 loop is CASSLPGTSGSTEQFF. The CDR3 region has the DNA TGTGCCAGCAGCTTACCCGGGACTAGCGGGAGTACTGAGCAGTTCTTC.